This TCR beta chain was retrieved from a study of blood T cell repertoires in COVID-19. Study background: Acute and convalescent COVID-19 samples came from the United States, Italy and Spain.

Those enrolled, adults aged about 18 to 89 years, came from under 25 US areas. Exposed enrollees had met someone with a PCR-confirmed or clinician-diagnosed COVID-19 case at some point within the 2 weeks before study entry. Original processing methods: Using reference gene primer amplification, nucleated cell counts were estimated. The method was immunoSEQ multiplex PCR; TCRdb's version includes in-frame clones alone and lacks a portion of them. The DNA was the basis for D and trimming; V, J and clone size are from that table. The table has fewer than 250,000 clones, 85% to 90% seen once. The CDR3 is 16 residues long. V trimming: 2 bases; J trimming: 4 bases; junction bases outside the gene matches: 3. Looked up from germline, CDR1 is MGHRA and CDR2 is YSYEKL.

This sequence originates from a man aged 25 to 40 who had been exposed to COVID-19. Sequenced input: PBMCs or T cells enriched from blood (not recorded which). The genes are TRBV4-1 and TRBJ2-1, with 12 nucleotides matching TRBD2. The chain's CDR3 is CASSQRTSGEYNEQFF. In nucleotides, the CDR3 is TGCGCCAGCAGCCAAAGGACTAGCGGGGAGTACAATGAGCAGTTCTTC.